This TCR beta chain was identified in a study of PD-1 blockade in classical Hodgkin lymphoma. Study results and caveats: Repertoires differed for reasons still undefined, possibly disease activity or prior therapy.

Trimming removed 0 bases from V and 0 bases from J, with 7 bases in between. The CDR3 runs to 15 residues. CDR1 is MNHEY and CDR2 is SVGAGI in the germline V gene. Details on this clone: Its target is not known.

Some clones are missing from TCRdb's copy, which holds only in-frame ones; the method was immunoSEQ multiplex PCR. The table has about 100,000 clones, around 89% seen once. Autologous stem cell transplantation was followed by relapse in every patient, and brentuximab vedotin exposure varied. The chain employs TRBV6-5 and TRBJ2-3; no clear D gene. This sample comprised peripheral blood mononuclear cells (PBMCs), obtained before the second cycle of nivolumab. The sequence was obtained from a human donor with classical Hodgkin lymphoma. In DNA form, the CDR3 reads TGTGCCAGCAGTTACTCTATAGACAGCACAGATACGCAGTATTTT. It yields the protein CASSYSIDSTDTQYF.